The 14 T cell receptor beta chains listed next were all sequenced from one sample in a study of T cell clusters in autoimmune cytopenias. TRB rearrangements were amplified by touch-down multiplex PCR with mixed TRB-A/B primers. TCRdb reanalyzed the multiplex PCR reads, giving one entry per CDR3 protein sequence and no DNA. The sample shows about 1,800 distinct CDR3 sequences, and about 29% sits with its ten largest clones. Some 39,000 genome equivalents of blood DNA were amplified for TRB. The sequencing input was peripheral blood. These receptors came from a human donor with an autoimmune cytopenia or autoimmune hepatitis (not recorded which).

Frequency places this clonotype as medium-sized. CDR3 loop: CASRRDTNTGELFF. The chain combines TRBV28 with TRBJ2-2; TCRdb gives TRBD1 as the D gene, but with no DNA this cannot be confirmed. Germline CDR1 reads MDHEN; CDR2 reads SYDVKM. The CDR3 loop spans 14 amino acids.

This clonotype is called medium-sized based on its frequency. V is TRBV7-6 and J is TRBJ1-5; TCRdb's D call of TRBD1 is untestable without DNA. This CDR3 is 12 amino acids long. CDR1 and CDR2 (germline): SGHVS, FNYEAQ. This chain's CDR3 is CASSLRGKPQHF.

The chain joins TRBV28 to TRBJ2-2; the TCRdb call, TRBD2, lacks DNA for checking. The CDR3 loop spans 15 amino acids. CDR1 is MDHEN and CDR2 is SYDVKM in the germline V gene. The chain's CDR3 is CASSLGTSGTGELFF. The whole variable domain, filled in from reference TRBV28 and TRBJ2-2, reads DVKVTQSSRYLVKRTGEKVFLECVQDMDHENMFWYRQDPGLGLRLIYFSYDVKMKEKGDIPEGYSVSREKKERFSLILESASTNQTSMYLCASSLGTSGTGELFFGEGSRLTVL.

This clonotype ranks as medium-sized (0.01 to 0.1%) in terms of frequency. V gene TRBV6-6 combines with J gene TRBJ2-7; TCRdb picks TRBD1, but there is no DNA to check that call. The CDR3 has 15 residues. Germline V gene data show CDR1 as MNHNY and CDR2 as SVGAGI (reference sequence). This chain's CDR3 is CASRSGQLSSYEQYF.

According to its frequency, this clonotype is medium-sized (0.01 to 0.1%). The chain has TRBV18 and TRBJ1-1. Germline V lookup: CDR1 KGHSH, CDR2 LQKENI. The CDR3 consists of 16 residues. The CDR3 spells CASSPMELIMNTEAFF.

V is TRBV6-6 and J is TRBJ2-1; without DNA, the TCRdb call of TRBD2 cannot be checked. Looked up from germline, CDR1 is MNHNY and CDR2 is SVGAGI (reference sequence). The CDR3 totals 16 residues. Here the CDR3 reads CASSETGTSGYNEQFF.

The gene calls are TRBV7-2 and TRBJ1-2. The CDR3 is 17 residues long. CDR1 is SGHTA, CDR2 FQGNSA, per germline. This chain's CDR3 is CARSKKTNQRANYGYTF.

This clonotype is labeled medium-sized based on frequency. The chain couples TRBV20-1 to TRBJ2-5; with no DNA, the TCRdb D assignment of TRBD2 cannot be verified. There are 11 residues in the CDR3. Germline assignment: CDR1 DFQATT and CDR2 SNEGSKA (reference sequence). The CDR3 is CSPLSRETQYF.

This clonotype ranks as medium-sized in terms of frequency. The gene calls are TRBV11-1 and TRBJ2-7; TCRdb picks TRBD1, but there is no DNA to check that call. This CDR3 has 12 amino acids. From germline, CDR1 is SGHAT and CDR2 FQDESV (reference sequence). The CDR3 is CASSSRGYEQYF. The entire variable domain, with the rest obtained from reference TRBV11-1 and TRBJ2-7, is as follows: EAEVAQSPRYKITEKSQAVAFWCDPISGHATLYWYRQILGQGPELLVQFQDESVVDDSQLPKDRFSAERLKGVDSTLKIQPAELGDSAMYLCASSSRGYEQYFGPGTRLTVT.

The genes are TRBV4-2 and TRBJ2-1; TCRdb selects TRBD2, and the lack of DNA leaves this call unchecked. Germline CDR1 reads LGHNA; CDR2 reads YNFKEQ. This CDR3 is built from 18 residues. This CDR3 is CASSHGRTSGSTEGEQFF.

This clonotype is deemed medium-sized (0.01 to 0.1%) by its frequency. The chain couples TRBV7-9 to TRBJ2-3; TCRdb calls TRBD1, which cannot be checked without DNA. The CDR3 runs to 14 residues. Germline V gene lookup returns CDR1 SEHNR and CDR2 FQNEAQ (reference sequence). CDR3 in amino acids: CASSRGTAEDTQYF.

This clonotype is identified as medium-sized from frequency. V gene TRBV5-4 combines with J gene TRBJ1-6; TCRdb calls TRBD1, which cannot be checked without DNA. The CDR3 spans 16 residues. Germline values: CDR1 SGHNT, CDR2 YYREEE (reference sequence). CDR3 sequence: CASTDLRGTGDSPLHF.

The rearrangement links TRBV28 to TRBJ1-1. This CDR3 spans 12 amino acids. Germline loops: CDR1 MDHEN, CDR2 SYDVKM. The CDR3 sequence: CASSLRYTEAFF.

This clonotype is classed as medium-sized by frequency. CDR3 loop: CASSPWTEMNTEAFF. This chain links TRBV18 with TRBJ1-1; TCRdb names TRBD1, which stays unverified in the absence of DNA. This CDR3 comprises 15 residues. The V gene's germline CDR1 is KGHSH and CDR2 LQKENI.